The text below deals with one T cell receptor (beta chain). Its matching antigen is unknown. These data originate in a study of blood T cells in healthy people across ages. Points from the study as a whole: A roughly linear fall in TCR beta diversity per million T cells was seen with increasing age.

The authors ran a second PCR of roughly 6 to 12 cycles using a sample-barcoded 5' primer and a J-beta primer mix. TCRdb used MiXCR to reprocess the 5' RACE reads, holding one entry per CDR3 protein. The repertoire consists of about a million distinct CDR3 sequences, with just over 50% occurring once and the leading ten covering roughly a fifth. V shed 5 bases and J 2 bases; nucleotides not matched to a gene: 8. The CDR3 consists of 16 residues. The sequence was obtained from a woman aged 60 to 75 in good health. V usage is TRBV12-3 or TRBV12-4 and J usage is TRBJ2-7; 11 bases are a match to TRBD2. Sequenced sample: blood. As DNA, the CDR3 is TGTGCCAGCAGTCCTCGACTAGCGGGAAGTACCTACGAGCAGTACTTC. Its protein product is CASSPRLAGSTYEQYF.